The rows below give T cell receptor beta chains drawn from one sample of a study of tumor and adjacent non-tumor tissue in lung cancer. TCRdb used MiXCR to reprocess the multiplex PCR reads, holding one entry per CDR3 protein. The sample holds tens of thousands of distinct CDR3 sequences; 55% to 75% are singletons and the top ten take 20% to 25%. Source material: lung tumor tissue. The receptors come from a man aged 50 to 59 with non-small cell lung cancer. Each CDR3 is given with its conserved first and last residue. Fields, in order: D gene, J gene, clone size, V gene, CDR3 DNA, CDR3 protein. D genes are given only for firm matches. Rows give clone size only sometimes, using once, few, many, or a class for an expanded clone.

>NA|TRBJ2-7|NA|TRBV6-1
TGTGACAGCAGTGCTACAGGTGACTATGAGCAGTACTTC
CDSSATGDYEQYF
>NA|TRBJ1-3|NA|TRBV11-2
TGTGCAAGCAGCTTAGTATTCATCCAGGGCGAGGGGAGTCACTCCATATATTTT
CASSLVFIQGEGSHSIYF
>NA|TRBJ2-5|NA|TRBV14
TGTGCCAGCAGCCAACTCCCGGGACACACGTACCAAGAGACCCAGTACTTC
CASSQLPGHTYQETQYF
>NA|TRBJ2-1|NA|TRBV19
TGTGCCAGTAGCCTGGGATGGGGGACTTCCTACAAAGAGCAGTTCTTC
CASSLGWGTSYKEQFF
>TRBD1|TRBJ2-5|NA|TRBV7-9
TGTGCCAGCAACTTACAGGGGGCAGGAGAGACCCAGAACTTC
CASNLQGAGETQNF
>TRBD1|TRBJ2-7|once|TRBV6-5
TGTGCTAACAGTCACCCGGGACAGGGGCAGTACTTC
CANSHPGQGQYF
>TRBD1|TRBJ2-3|once|TRBV5-1
TGCGCCAGCAGCTTGGGCGGGACAGGGGGCGAAGATACGCAGTATTTT
CASSLGGTGGEDTQYF
>NA|TRBJ1-6|NA|TRBV4-1
TGCGCCATCAGCCAAGGCCACATTGGAAATTCACCCTTCCACTTT
CAISQGHIGNSPFHF
>NA|TRBJ2-7|NA|TRBV5-1
TGCGCCAGCAGCTTGGATCAGGGTCCGGTCCCTCAGGAGCGGTACTTC
CASSLDQGPVPQERYF
>NA|TRBJ1-5|NA|TRBV18
TGTGCCAGCTCACCAGGTGGGGCGGGCAATCAGCCCCAGCATTTT
CASSPGGAGNQPQHF
>NA|TRBJ2-2|few|TRBV6-1
TGTGCCAGCAGTGAAACCACTGCGGGCGGGGAGCCGTTTTTT
CASSETTAGGEPFF
>TRBD1|TRBJ1-2|NA|TRBV12-3/TRBV12-4
TGTGCCAGCAGTGCATCCGGACAGGTCTATAGCTACACCTTC
CASSASGQVYSYTF
>TRBD2|TRBJ2-1|NA|TRBV7-9
TGTGCCAGCAGCCCCGGGACTAGCGGTGTTGAGCAGTTCTTC
CASSPGTSGVEQFF
>NA|TRBJ2-2|NA|TRBV7-6
TGTGCCAGCAGCCCCAGGCAGGGTGGGGAGCTGTTTTTT
CASSPRQGGELFF
>NA|TRBJ2-2|NA|TRBV6-1
TGTGCCAGCAGTACCCCGGGACATATAGGGAAGACCGGGGAGCTGTTTTTT
CASSTPGHIGKTGELFF
>NA|TRBJ2-2|many|TRBV6-1
TGTGCCAGCAGTGAATTTAGAATCGAGAACACCGGGGAGCTGTTTTTT
CASSEFRIENTGELFF
>NA|TRBJ1-6|many|TRBV4-1
TGCGCCAGCAGCCAAGATAGTACAGGGAGTACGAAATCACCCCTCCACTTT
CASSQDSTGSTKSPLHF
>NA|TRBJ1-6|NA|TRBV12-3/TRBV12-4
TGTGCCAGCAGTTTTGTTCAGGGACCGAATTCACCCCTCCACTTT
CASSFVQGPNSPLHF
>TRBD1|TRBJ2-3|NA|TRBV11-2
TGTGTCAGCAGCTTAGTAGGGGGACAGCCAGGTACGCAGTATTTT
CVSSLVGGQPGTQYF
>NA|TRBJ2-5|many|TRBV29-1
TGCAGCGTCGGGGGGCCCGAGACCCAGTACTTC
CSVGGPETQYF
>NA|TRBJ1-6|NA|TRBV6-5
TGTACCAGCAGTTACTCTAGGGATGGTTCACTCCTCCACTTT
CTSSYSRDGSLLHF
>NA|TRBJ2-3|NA|TRBV28
TGTGCCAGCAGTCCTTTAGTTAGAAGCACAGGTACGCAGTATTTT
CASSPLVRSTGTQYF
>TRBD1|TRBJ2-1|NA|TRBV12-3/TRBV12-4
TGCGTTAGCAGTTTAGAGGGGGCCTGGAATGAGCAGTTCTTC
CVSSLEGAWNEQFF
>NA|TRBJ2-4|NA|TRBV11-2
TGTGACAGCGGCTTTAGAGGGGAGAGAGCCAAAAACATTCAGTACTTC
CDSGFRGERAKNIQYF
>NA|TRBJ2-3|many|TRBV10-2
TGCGCCAGCAGTGAGGGGGTCCGGGGAGATACGCAGTATTTT
CASSEGVRGDTQYF
>NA|TRBJ2-2|NA|TRBV7-2
TGTGCCAGCAGCAAAACTTTGGGGGAGCTGTTTTTT
CASSKTLGELFF
>NA|TRBJ1-6|NA|TRBV6-6
TGTGCCAGCAGTTATGATGAGACGAGCACCTATAGTTCACCCCTCCGCTTT
CASSYDETSTYSSPLRF
>NA|TRBJ2-1|NA|TRBV20-1
TGCAGTGCTAGAGCACGCCCACCGACTTTTAGTCTGGGGGAGTACAATGAGCAGTTCTTC
CSARARPPTFSLGEYNEQFF
>NA|TRBJ2-1|NA|TRBV7-9
TGTGCCAGCAGCTTAGGGGCCACCAGGAGGAATGAGCAGTTCTTC
CASSLGATRRNEQFF
>NA|TRBJ2-7|many|TRBV28
TGTGCCAGCAGTTTAGCGGCCTACTCCTACGAGCAGTACTTC
CASSLAAYSYEQYF
>TRBD2|TRBJ2-3|NA|TRBV4-1
TGCGCCAGCAGCCCGGGGGGACTAGCAAACACAGATACGCAGTATTTT
CASSPGGLANTDTQYF
>NA|TRBJ2-7|NA|TRBV6-5
TGCGCCAGCAGTTACGCGTCGGACAGTGACTTCCCGGGACTCCAGGAGCAATACTTC
CASSYASDSDFPGLQEQYF
>TRBD1|TRBJ1-1|NA|TRBV11-1
TGTGCCAGCAGTCCCGGGACAGGGGATGGGGCTTTCTTT
CASSPGTGDGAFF